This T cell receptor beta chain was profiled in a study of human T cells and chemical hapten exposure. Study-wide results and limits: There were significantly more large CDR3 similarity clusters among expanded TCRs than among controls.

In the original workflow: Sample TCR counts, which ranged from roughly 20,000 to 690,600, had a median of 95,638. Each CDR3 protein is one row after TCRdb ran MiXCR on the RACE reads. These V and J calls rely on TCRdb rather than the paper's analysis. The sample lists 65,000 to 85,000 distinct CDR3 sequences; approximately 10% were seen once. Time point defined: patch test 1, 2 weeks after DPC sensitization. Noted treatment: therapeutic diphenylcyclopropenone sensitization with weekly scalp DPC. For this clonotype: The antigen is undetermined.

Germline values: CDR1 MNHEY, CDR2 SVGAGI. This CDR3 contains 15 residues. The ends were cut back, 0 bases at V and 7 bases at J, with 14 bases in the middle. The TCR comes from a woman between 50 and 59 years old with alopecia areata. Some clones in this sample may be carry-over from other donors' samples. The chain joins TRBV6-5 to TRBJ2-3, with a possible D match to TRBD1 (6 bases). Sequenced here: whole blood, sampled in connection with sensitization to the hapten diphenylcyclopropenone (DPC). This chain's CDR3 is CASSYSSGHPNTQYF. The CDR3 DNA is TGTGCCAGCAGTTACTCTTCGGGACATCCTAATACGCAGTATTTT.